Below, 30 T cell receptor beta chains from the same sample are listed, as sequenced in a study of technical replicates of blood from several donors (dated by TCRdb to between 2016 and 2019). The library was produced with the immunoSEQ multiplex PCR assay. The table comes from immuneACCESS by way of TCRdb, which keeps in-frame sequences with V and J called. Part of the clones is missing from these tables; in studies checked, under half for an unresolved V gene and the rest for unknown reasons. Counted in this sample were about 70,000 clones; around 97% of them appeared once. The ten top clones hold 0.2% to 0.25% of the sample. Sequenced material: T cells isolated from PBMCs. The source is a human donor in good health.

This chain joins TRBV5-6 and TRBJ1-5; D may be TRBD1 (5 bases). CDR3 length: 12 amino acids. Germline V gene data show CDR1 as SGHDT and CDR2 as YYEEEE. Trimming cost V 2 bases and J 7 bases, with 7 bases left between them. In nucleotides, the CDR3 is TGTGCCAGCAGCTTCTGGGGCCAGCCCCAGCATTTT. This encodes CASSFWGQPQHF.

The rearrangement links TRBV30 to TRBJ1-1; D gene uncertain. Germline V gives CDR1 GTSNPN, CDR2 SVGIG (reference sequence). Deletions cut 0 bases from V and 3 bases from J, with 11 bases between. There are 14 residues in the CDR3. CDR3 in amino acids: CAWSVLGEYTEAFF. For the CDR3, the DNA is TGTGCCTGGAGTGTACTAGGAGAGTACACTGAAGCTTTCTTT.

The V call is TRBV29-1, the J call TRBJ2-7; 7 positions match TRBD1. With 5 bases clipped from V and 0 bases from J, the junction kept 13 bases outside the gene matches. Germline loops: CDR1 SQVTM, CDR2 ANQGSEA. The CDR3 sequence is 16 residues long. The CDR3: CSVYVRGTASSYEQYF. CDR3 nucleotides: TGCAGCGTTTATGTCAGGGGGACCGCCAGCTCCTACGAGCAGTACTTC.

This clone was observed a single time. This chain joins TRBV5-1 and TRBJ2-7, with TRBD1 identical over 8 bases. V was pared by 4 bases and J by 5 bases, with 8 bases of the junction left unmatched. Germline V gives CDR1 SGHRS, CDR2 YFSETQ. CDR3 length: 14 amino acids. The CDR3 reads CASSLGQGADEQYF. DNA of the CDR3: TGCGCCAGCAGCCTCGGACAGGGTGCGGACGAGCAGTACTTC.

The chain is built from TRBV2 and TRBJ1-5; D gene unclear. Deletions cut 2 bases from V and 6 bases from J, with 11 bases between. The CDR3 totals 14 residues. The V gene's germline CDR1 is SNHLY and CDR2 FYNNEI. DNA of the CDR3: TGTGCCAGCAGTGAATCCGGGAGCGGTCAGCCCCAGCATTTT. It yields the protein CASSESGSGQPQHF.

This sequence joins TRBV6-5 and TRBJ1-1; no firm D call. Per the germline V gene, CDR1 is MNHEY and CDR2 is SVGAGI. V lost 5 bases and J lost 10, with 14 bases in between. CDR3 length equals 12 residues. The DNA for the CDR3 is TGTGCCAGCAGTACGATTCAGGCGGGAGCTTTCTTT. Translation: CASSTIQAGAFF.

The rearrangement uses TRBV27 and TRBJ1-1; no definite D call. CDR1 is MNHEY, CDR2 SMNVEV, per germline (reference sequence). CDR3 size: 11 residues. V lost 5 bases and J lost 10, with 11 bases in between. CDR3 region: CASSLGARAFF. The CDR3 DNA follows: TGTGCCAGCAGTCTGGGAGCGCGAGCTTTCTTT.

The genes are TRBV10-3 and TRBJ1-3; 7 bases are shared with TRBD1. CDR1 ENHRY and CDR2 SYGVKD come from the germline V gene. This CDR3 is built from 15 residues. The ends lost 3 bases at V and 4 bases at J; junction bases unmatched: 6. CDR3 region: CAISEQTGTGNTIYF. CDR3 coding DNA: TGTGCCATCAGTGAACAGACAGGGACGGGAAACACCATATATTTT.

The V gene is TRBV19, the J gene TRBJ1-2, with 7 bases matching TRBD1. The trim removed 7 bases at V and 8 bases at J, leaving 13 bases unmatched. The CDR3 contains 14 residues. CDR1 is LNHDA, CDR2 SQIVND, per germline (reference sequence). CDR3 amino acids: CASTDYGQVGGYTF. The DNA for the CDR3 is TGTGCCAGTACCGACTACGGACAGGTAGGAGGCTACACCTTC.

This chain uses TRBV19 with TRBJ2-5, with 8 bases that match TRBD2. V was clipped by 5 bases and J by 5 bases; unmatched bases: 7. In germline, CDR1 is LNHDA, CDR2 SQIVND (reference sequence). The CDR3 has 14 residues. The CDR3 spells CASSSRVAGETQYF. DNA for the CDR3: TGTGCCAGTAGTTCGAGAGTAGCGGGGGAGACCCAGTACTTC.

About this clone: Mismatch with germline at one junction end may stem from a read error. The J gene is TRBJ1-1, the V gene TRBV7-2, with a weak D call TRBD1 (6 bases). CDR3 length equals 13 residues. Germline values: CDR1 SGHTA, CDR2 FQGNSA. Written as DNA, the CDR3 is TGTGCCAGCAGCTTAACCTCAGGGGCCGTCGGTATCTTT. Its protein product is CASSLTSGAVGIF.

The rearrangement joins TRBV4-1 to TRBJ1-1, with a weak D call TRBD1 (6 bases). CDR3 size: 16 residues. Germline V CDR1 and CDR2: MGHRA, YSYEKL. V was cut by 2 bases and J by 1 base, with 14 bases left in between. CDR3 DNA: TGCGCCAGCAGCCAATCCGGTCGGGACACGAACACTGAAGCTTTCTTT. As protein: CASSQSGRDTNTEAFF.

The count of this clone is one. The V and J genes are TRBV10-3 and TRBJ2-1, with TRBD2 matching 10 bases. V lost 3 bases to trimming and J lost 3 bases; unmatched junction nucleotides: 8. Looked up from germline, CDR1 is ENHRY and CDR2 is SYGVKD. CDR3 length: 17 residues. The CDR3 region is CAISDPLPSGSYNEQFF. CDR3 nucleotide sequence: TGTGCCATCAGTGACCCCCTTCCTAGCGGGAGCTACAATGAGCAGTTCTTC.

V usage is TRBV27 and J usage is TRBJ2-7; D possibly corresponds to TRBD2 (6 bases). V lost 3 bases and J 2 bases, leaving 20 bases between the germline ends. This CDR3 comprises 17 residues. Germline V CDR1 and CDR2: MNHEY, SMNVEV (reference sequence). CDR3 bases: TGTGCCAGCAGTTTCTTGAGGCCGGGAGTCCGCCCCTACGAGCAGTACTTC. Translating it yields CASSFLRPGVRPYEQYF.

This clone appeared a single time. CDR3 DNA: TGTGCCAGCAGCGCAGGGGGCGATTATGGCTACACCTTC. Translation gives CASSAGGDYGYTF. The chain is built from TRBV9 and TRBJ1-2, with 8 bases identical to TRBD1. Germline CDR1 reads SGDLS; CDR2 reads YYNGEE. This CDR3 has 13 residues. The ends lost 3 bases at V and 5 bases at J; junction bases unmatched: 3.

The chain links TRBV19 to TRBJ2-5; TRBD2 matches at 7 bases. V was clipped by 4 bases and J by 5 bases; unmatched bases: 10. The CDR3 is made up of 15 amino acids. Germline CDR1 and CDR2: LNHDA and SQIVND (reference sequence). The CDR3 DNA is TGTGCCAGTAGTAAGGGGACTATGGGGCCGGAGACCCAGTACTTC. Its translation: CASSKGTMGPETQYF.

This clone came up once. The chain employs TRBV2 and TRBJ1-4; D possibly corresponds to TRBD1 (6 bases). The CDR3 has 14 residues. V was trimmed by 5 bases and J by 7 bases, leaving 14 bases between them. The germline gives CDR1 SNHLY, CDR2 FYNNEI. The CDR3 protein is CASSQGREGEKLFF. CDR3 coding DNA: TGTGCCAGCAGTCAGGGGCGTGAGGGTGAAAAACTGTTTTTT.

The chain joins TRBV6-5 to TRBJ1-2; D is perhaps TRBD1 (6 bases). CDR1 is MNHEY and CDR2 is SVGAGI in the germline V gene. The CDR3 covers 15 residues. Between the trimmed V and J ends, which lost 5 bases and 3 bases, there was a span of 16 bases. Here the CDR3 reads CASSRAGAGDYGYTF. In DNA form, the CDR3 reads TGTGCCAGCAGTCGAGCAGGGGCAGGCGACTATGGCTACACCTTC.

The chain joins TRBV12-5 to TRBJ2-1; a weak D match, TRBD2 (6 bases). CDR3 length: 16 amino acids. V was trimmed by 2 bases and J by 1 base, leaving 12 bases between them. The germline V gene has CDR1 LGHNT and CDR2 FRNRAP. The DNA of the CDR3 is TGTGCTAGTGGTTTGTCAGTAGCGGAGTCCTACAATGAGCAGTTCTTC. This codes for CASGLSVAESYNEQFF.

The V call is TRBV7-6, the J call TRBJ2-1; 11 bases map to TRBD2. CDR1 is SGHVS and CDR2 is FNYEAQ in the germline V gene. This CDR3 is built from 17 residues. The V and J ends lost 0 bases and 4 bases, in that order; junction bases with no gene match: 5. This CDR3 is CASSLAGTSGTYNEQFF. The DNA of the CDR3 is TGTGCCAGCAGCTTAGCGGGGACTAGCGGAACTTACAATGAGCAGTTCTTC.

The chain has TRBV27 and TRBJ2-2; the D gene is possibly TRBD1 (6 bases). V lost 7 bases to trimming and J lost 8 bases, with 23 bases between them. This CDR3 spans 16 amino acids. Per germline, CDR1 MNHEY and CDR2 SMNVEV (reference sequence). The CDR3 spells CASTEALGGVAGELFF. Here the CDR3 DNA reads TGTGCCAGCACGGAAGCCCTAGGGGGAGTGGCGGGGGAGCTGTTTTTT.

With respect to this clone: Other DNA variants within this sample encode the same CDR3. The genes are TRBV4-1 and TRBJ2-7; D is undetermined. Trimming stripped 0 bases from V and 4 bases from J, with 7 bases between. CDR3 length: 13 residues. The V gene's germline CDR1 is MGHRA and CDR2 YSYEKL. The CDR3 DNA reads as TGCGCCAGCAGCCAAGATCCCAGGTACGAGCAGTACTTC. It yields the protein CASSQDPRYEQYF.

This clone came up once. V gene TRBV5-1 combines with J gene TRBJ1-2; possible D gene TRBD1, 5 bases. Germline V gene data show CDR1 as SGHRS and CDR2 as YFSETQ. The CDR3 is made up of 16 amino acids. V lost 1 base to trimming and J lost 8 bases, with 21 bases between them. The CDR3 here is CASSLLGGRELRGYTF. In nucleotides, the CDR3 is TGCGCCAGCAGCTTGTTGGGGGGGAGGGAACTACGAGGCTACACCTTC. The full variable domain, its missing parts supplied by reference TRBV5-1 and TRBJ1-2, is KAGVTQTPRYLIKTRGQQVTLSCSPISGHRSVSWYQQTPGQGLQFLFEYFSETQRNKGNFPGRFSGRQFSNSRSEMNVSTLELGDSALYLCASSLLGGRELRGYTFGSGTRLTVV.

The chain joins TRBV11-3 to TRBJ1-1; the D is unclear. Deletions cut 1 base from V and 0 bases from J, with 3 bases between. The V gene's germline CDR1 is SGHNT and CDR2 YENEEA. This CDR3 is 13 amino acids long. CDR3 amino acids: CASSLAMNTEAFF. DNA of the CDR3: TGTGCCAGCAGCTTAGCCATGAACACTGAAGCTTTCTTT.

This clone is a singleton in its sample. This sequence joins TRBV11-3 and TRBJ2-1, with a weak D call TRBD2 (6 bases). V gave up 1 base and J gave up 5 bases, with 9 bases separating them. Germline CDR1 and CDR2: SGHNT and YENEEA. The CDR3 length is 14 residues. This CDR3 reads CASSLGLEDNEQFF. The CDR3 coding sequence is TGTGCCAGCAGCTTAGGACTAGAAGACAATGAGCAGTTCTTC.

The gene calls are TRBV7-9 and TRBJ1-2; D might be TRBD1 (6 bases). CDR3 size: 18 residues. V lost 1 base to trimming and J lost 0 bases, with 18 bases between them. CDR1 and CDR2 (germline): SEHNR, FQNEAQ (reference sequence). For the CDR3, the DNA is TGTGCCAGCAGCTTAGTTAGGACAGCGGCTCAAGCTAACTATGGCTACACCTTC. Protein sequence: CASSLVRTAAQANYGYTF.

The chain joins TRBV7-9 to TRBJ2-3; TRBD2 agrees at 11 bases. This CDR3 contains 14 residues. V was clipped by 3 bases and J by 6 bases; unmatched bases: 2. The germline gives CDR1 SEHNR, CDR2 FQNEAQ (reference sequence). The CDR3 coding sequence is TGTGCCAGCAGCTTGTGGACTAGCGGGGATACGCAGTATTTT. Residues: CASSLWTSGDTQYF.

The chain uses TRBV25-1 and TRBJ1-1; 7 positions agree with TRBD1. Looked up from germline, CDR1 is MGHDK and CDR2 is SYGVNS. The CDR3 is 15 residues long. J gave up 1 base and V 4 bases, and 6 bases lay outside the gene matches. The CDR3, as DNA: TGTGCCAGCAGTGCCCGGACAGGATGGAACACTGAAGCTTTCTTT. It encodes CASSARTGWNTEAFF.

The chain has TRBV25-1 and TRBJ2-2, with D maybe TRBD2 (5 bases). Trimming stripped 5 bases from V and 6 bases from J, with 13 bases between. The CDR3 contains 14 residues. Germline-derived CDR1 and CDR2 are MGHDK and SYGVNS. The CDR3 sequence: CASSRGFFAGELFF. The CDR3 DNA reads TGTGCCAGCAGTCGGGGTTTTTTCGCCGGGGAGCTGTTTTTT.

In DNA, the CDR3 is TGTGCCATCTCGGGCCACAGGTGGTATCAGCCCCAGCATTTT. It yields the protein CAISGHRWYQPQHF. This chain connects TRBV6-5 to TRBJ1-5; maybe TRBD1 (5 bases). V lost 10 bases, J lost 5 bases, and 18 bases lay in between. This CDR3 is 14 amino acids long. In germline, CDR1 is MNHEY, CDR2 SVGAGI.